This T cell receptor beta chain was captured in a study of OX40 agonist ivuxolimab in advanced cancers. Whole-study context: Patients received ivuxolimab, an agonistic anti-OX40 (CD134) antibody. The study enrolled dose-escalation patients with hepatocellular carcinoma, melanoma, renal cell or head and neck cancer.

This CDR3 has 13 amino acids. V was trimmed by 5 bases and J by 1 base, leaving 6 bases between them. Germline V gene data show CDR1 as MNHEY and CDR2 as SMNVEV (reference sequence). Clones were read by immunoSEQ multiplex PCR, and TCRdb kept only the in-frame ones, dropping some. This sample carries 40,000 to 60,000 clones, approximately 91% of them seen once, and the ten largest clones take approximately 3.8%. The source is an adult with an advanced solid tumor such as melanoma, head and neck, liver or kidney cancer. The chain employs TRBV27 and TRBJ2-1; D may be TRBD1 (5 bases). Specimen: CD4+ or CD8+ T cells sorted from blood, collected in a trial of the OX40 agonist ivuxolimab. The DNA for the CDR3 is TGTGCCAGCAGTGCAGGGTCCTACAATGAGCAGTTCTTC. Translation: CASSAGSYNEQFF.